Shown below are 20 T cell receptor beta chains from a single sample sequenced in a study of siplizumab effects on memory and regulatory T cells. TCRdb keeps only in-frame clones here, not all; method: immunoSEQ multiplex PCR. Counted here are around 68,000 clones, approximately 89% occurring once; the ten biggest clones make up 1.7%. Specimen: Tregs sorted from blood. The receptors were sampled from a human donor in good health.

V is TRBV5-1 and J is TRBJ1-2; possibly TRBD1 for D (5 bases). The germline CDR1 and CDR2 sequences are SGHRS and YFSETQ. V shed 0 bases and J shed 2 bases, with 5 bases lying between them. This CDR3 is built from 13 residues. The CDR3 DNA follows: TGCGCCAGCAGCTTGGGGGGGAACTATGGCTACACCTTC. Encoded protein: CASSLGGNYGYTF. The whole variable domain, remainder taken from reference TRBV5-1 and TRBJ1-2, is KAGVTQTPRYLIKTRGQQVTLSCSPISGHRSVSWYQQTPGQGLQFLFEYFSETQRNKGNFPGRFSGRQFSNSRSEMNVSTLELGDSALYLCASSLGGNYGYTFGSGTRLTVV.

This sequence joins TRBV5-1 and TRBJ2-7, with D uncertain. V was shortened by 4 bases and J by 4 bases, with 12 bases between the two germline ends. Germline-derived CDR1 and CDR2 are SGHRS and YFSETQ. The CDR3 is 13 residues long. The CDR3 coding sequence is TGCGCCAGCAGCCGTGACTGGGGTTACGAGCAGTACTTC. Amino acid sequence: CASSRDWGYEQYF.

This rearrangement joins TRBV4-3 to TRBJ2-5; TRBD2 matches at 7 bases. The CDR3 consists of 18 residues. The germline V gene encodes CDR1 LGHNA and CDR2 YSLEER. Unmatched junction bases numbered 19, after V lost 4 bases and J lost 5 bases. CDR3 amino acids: CASSPMWLAAKGGETQYF. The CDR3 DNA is TGCGCCAGCAGCCCCATGTGGCTAGCGGCTAAAGGCGGTGAGACCCAGTACTTC.

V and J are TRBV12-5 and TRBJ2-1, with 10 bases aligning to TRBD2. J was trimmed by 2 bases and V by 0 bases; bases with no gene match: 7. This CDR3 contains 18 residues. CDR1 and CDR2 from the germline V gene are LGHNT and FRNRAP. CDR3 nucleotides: TGTGCTAGTGGTTTGGTCCCTCTAGCGGGAGCAGCCTACAATGAGCAGTTCTTC. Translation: CASGLVPLAGAAYNEQFF.

The CDR3 nucleotides read TGTGCCAGCAGGGCTAGCGGGAGGGTATACAATGAGCAGTTCTTC. It codes for CASRASGRVYNEQFF. The rearrangement joins TRBV11-2 to TRBJ2-1; 12 positions agree with TRBD2. V shed 6 bases and J 4 bases; nucleotides not matched to a gene: 4. The germline V gene encodes CDR1 SGHAT and CDR2 FQNNGV. This CDR3 spans 15 amino acids.

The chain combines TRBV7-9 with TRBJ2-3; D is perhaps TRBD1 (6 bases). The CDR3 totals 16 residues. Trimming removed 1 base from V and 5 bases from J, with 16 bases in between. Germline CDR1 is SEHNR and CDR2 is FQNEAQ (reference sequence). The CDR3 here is CASSLVAGVAGDTQYF. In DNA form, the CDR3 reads TGTGCCAGCAGCTTAGTCGCAGGGGTCGCGGGAGATACGCAGTATTTT.

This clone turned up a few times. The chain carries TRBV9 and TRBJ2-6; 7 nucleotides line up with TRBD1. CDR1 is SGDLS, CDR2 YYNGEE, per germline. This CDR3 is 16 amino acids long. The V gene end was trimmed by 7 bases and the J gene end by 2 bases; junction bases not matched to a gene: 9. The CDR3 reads CASSPQGRAGANVLTF. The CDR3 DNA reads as TGTGCCAGCTCACCACAGGGGCGGGCTGGGGCCAACGTCCTGACTTTC.

In nucleotides, the CDR3 is TGTGCCAGCAGTGAAAGGGGACCGGGACAGGGGGCGCGTGGTGAAAAACTGTTTTTT. Its translation: CASSERGPGQGARGEKLFF. J is TRBJ1-4 and V is TRBV6-1, with 12 bases identical to TRBD1. Trimming at V came to 2 bases and at J to 7 bases, leaving 14 bases not matched to a gene. This CDR3 region has 19 residues. CDR1 MNHNS and CDR2 SASEGT come from the germline V gene.

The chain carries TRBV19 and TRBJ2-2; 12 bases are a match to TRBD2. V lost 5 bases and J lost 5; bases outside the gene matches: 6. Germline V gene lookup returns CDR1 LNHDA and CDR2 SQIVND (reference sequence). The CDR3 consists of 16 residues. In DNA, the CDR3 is TGTGCCAGTAGTCTAGCGGGAGGGTTCCGAACCGGGGAGCTGTTTTTT. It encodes CASSLAGGFRTGELFF.

CDR3 coding DNA: TGTGCCAGCAGCTCGGGACTAGCGGGGAGGAAGGACAATGAGCAGTTCTTC. Protein sequence: CASSSGLAGRKDNEQFF. The chain employs TRBV7-9 and TRBJ2-1, with 13 bases lining up with TRBD2. The germline V gene has CDR1 SEHNR and CDR2 FQNEAQ (reference sequence). The CDR3 extends over 17 amino acids. Trimming took 4 bases from V and 5 from J; bases not matched to a gene: 8.

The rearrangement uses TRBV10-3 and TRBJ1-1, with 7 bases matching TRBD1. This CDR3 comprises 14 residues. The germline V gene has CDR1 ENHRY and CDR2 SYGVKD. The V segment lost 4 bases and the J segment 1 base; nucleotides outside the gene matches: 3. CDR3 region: CAISAQGGNTEAFF. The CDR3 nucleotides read TGTGCCATCAGTGCTCAGGGGGGGAACACTGAAGCTTTCTTT.

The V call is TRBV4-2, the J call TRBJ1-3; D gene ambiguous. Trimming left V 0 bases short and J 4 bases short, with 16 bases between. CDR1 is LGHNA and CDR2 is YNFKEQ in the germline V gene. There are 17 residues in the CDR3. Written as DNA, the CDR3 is TGTGCCAGCAGCCAAGATCTCCAGCCGGCGGGGGGAAACACCATATATTTT. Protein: CASSQDLQPAGGNTIYF.

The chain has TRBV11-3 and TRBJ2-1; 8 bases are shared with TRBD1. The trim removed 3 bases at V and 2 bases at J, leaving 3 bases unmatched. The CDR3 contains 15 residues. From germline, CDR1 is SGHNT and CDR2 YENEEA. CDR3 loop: CASSFRQGPYNEQFF. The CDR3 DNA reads TGTGCCAGCAGCTTCCGACAGGGGCCCTACAATGAGCAGTTCTTC.

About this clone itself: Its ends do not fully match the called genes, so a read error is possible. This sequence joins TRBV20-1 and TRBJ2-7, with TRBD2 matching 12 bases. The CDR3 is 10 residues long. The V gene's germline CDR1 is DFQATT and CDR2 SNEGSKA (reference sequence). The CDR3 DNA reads TGCAGTGCTACTGGGACTAGCGGGCCCTTC. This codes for CSATGTSGPF.

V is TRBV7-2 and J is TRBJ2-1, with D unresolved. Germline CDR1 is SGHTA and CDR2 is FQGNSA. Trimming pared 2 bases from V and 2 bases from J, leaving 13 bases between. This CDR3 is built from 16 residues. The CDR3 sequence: CASSLTLRSPYNEQFF. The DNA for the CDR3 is TGTGCCAGCAGCTTAACCCTACGTTCCCCCTACAATGAGCAGTTCTTC.

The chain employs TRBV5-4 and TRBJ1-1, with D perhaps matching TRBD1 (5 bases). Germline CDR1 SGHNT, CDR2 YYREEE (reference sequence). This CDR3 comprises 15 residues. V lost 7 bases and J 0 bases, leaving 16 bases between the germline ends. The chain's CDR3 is CASGPGAPVNTEAFF. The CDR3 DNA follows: TGTGCCAGCGGTCCCGGGGCCCCAGTGAACACTGAAGCTTTCTTT.

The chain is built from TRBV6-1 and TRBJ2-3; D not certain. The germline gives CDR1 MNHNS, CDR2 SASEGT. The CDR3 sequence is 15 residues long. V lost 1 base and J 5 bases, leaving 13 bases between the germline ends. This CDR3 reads CASSEVVSSGDTQYF. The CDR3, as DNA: TGTGCCAGCAGTGAAGTTGTTAGCTCGGGAGATACGCAGTATTTT.

The CDR3 DNA follows: TGCGCCAGCAGCTCGCACGGACAGGGGGCCTACGAGCAGTACTTC. Residues: CASSSHGQGAYEQYF. This chain joins TRBV5-1 and TRBJ2-7; 10 nucleotides agree with TRBD1. The CDR3 spans 15 residues. CDR1 and CDR2 from the germline V gene are SGHRS and YFSETQ. Germline trimming cut 3 bases from V and 2 bases from J; bases unmatched to any gene: 5.

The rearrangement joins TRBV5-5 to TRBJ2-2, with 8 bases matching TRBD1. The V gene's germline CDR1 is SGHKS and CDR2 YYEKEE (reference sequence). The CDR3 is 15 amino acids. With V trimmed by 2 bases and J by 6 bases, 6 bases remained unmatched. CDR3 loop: CASSFTGGSSGELFF. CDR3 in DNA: TGTGCCAGCAGCTTTACAGGGGGTAGTTCCGGGGAGCTGTTTTTT.

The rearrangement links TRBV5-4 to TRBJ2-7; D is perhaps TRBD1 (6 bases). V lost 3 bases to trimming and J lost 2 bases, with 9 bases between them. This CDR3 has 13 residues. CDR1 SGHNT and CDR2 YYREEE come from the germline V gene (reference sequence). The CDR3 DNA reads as TGTGCCAGCAGCTCGGACAGTACCTACGAGCAGTACTTC. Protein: CASSSDSTYEQYF.